The entry below describes one TCR beta chain. The data derive from a study of blood T cell repertoires in COVID-19. Germline V lookup: CDR1 SGHTA, CDR2 FQGNSA. The V gene end was trimmed by 0 bases and the J gene end by 5 bases; junction bases not matched to a gene: 4. This CDR3 spans 15 amino acids. The method was immunoSEQ multiplex PCR; TCRdb's version includes in-frame clones alone and lacks a portion of them. This sample has under 65,000 clones; 80% to 90% occur once, and the top ten carry around 1.5%. Sequencing was carried out using peripheral blood. This TCR was sampled from a man in his sixties with acute or convalescent COVID-19. This rearrangement joins TRBV7-2 to TRBJ2-5; 9 positions match TRBD2. The CDR3 loop reads CASSLASGRHETQYF. CDR3 in DNA: TGTGCCAGCAGCTTAGCGAGCGGGAGGCATGAGACCCAGTACTTC.